This T cell receptor (beta chain) was documented in a study of a mutant IDH1 vaccine in newly diagnosed glioma. Time point here: week 23, last vaccination. Topical imiquimod was applied with each vaccine dose, which held 300 ug of mutant IDH1 20-mer peptide. V gave up 4 bases and J gave up 3 bases; unmatched junction bases: 14. The CDR3 is 17 amino acids. Germline CDR1 SQVTM, CDR2 ANQGSEA. As to this clone: Antigen unknown.

Profiled with immunoSEQ multiplex PCR; TCRdb holds only in-frame clones, not every one. The sample includes 58,000 or so clones, 85% to 90% of them seen just once. The gene calls are TRBV29-1 and TRBJ2-4, with 8 bases aligning to TRBD1. The receptor comes from a man aged 40-50 years with glioma. Sequencing was performed on PBMCs, taken from a glioma patient whose treatment included an IDH1 peptide vaccine. DNA for the CDR3: TGCAGCGTTGCGGACAGGGTCTTCCGCACTGACAAAAACATTCAGTACTTC. Protein: CSVADRVFRTDKNIQYF. Full variable domain (remainder filled in from reference TRBV29-1 and TRBJ2-4): SAVISQKPSRDICQRGTSLTIQCQVDSQVTMMFWYRQQPGQSLTLIATANQGSEATYESGFVIDKFPISRPNLTFSTLTVSNMSPEDSSIYLCSVADRVFRTDKNIQYFGAGTRLSVL.